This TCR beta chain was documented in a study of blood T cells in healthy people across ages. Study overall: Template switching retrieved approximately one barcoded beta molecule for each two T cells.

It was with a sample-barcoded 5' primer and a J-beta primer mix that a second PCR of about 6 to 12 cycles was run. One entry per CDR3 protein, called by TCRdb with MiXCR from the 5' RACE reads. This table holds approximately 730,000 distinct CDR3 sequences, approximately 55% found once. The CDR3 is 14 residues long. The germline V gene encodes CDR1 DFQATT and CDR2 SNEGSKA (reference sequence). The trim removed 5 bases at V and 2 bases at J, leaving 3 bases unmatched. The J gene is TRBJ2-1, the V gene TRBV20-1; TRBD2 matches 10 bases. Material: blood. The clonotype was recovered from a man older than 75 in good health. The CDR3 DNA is TGCAGTGCTCCTACTAGCGGGGCCTACAATGAGCAGTTCTTC. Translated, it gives CSAPTSGAYNEQFF.